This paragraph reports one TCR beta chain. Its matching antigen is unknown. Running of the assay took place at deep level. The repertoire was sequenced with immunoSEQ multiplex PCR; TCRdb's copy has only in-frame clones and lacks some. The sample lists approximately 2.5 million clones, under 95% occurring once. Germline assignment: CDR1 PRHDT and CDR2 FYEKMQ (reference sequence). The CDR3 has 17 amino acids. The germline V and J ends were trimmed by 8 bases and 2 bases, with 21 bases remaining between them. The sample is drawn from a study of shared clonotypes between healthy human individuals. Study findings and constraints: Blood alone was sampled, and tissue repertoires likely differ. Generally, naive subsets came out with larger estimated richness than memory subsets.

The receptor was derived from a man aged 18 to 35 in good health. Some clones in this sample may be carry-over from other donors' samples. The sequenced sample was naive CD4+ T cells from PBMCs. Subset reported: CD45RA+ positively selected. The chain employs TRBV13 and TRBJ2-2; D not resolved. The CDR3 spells CASSSRVWQRNTGELFF. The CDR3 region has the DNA TGTGCCAGCTCTTCACGGGTTTGGCAAAGAAACACCGGGGAGCTGTTTTTT.